One and the same sample provided the 27 T cell receptor beta chains below, sequenced in a study of human T cells and chemical hapten exposure. TCRdb re-analysed the RACE reads in MiXCR, keeping a single row per CDR3 protein. The sample yields 150,000 to 200,000 distinct CDR3 sequences, roughly 14% seen once. Time point described: patch test 1, 2 weeks after DPC sensitization. Noted treatment: therapeutic diphenylcyclopropenone sensitization with weekly scalp DPC. The starting material was whole blood, obtained in connection with sensitization to the hapten diphenylcyclopropenone (DPC). Receptor source: a woman younger than 45 with alopecia areata. Some clones in this sample may be carry-over from other donors' samples.

This clonotype was found a few times. The chain is built from TRBV28 and TRBJ2-2; D is possibly TRBD1 or TRBD2 (6 bases each). V lost 2 bases and J 0 bases, leaving 10 bases between the germline ends. This CDR3 has 16 residues. The V gene's germline CDR1 is MDHEN and CDR2 SYDVKM. The CDR3 loop is CASSLTGAANTGELFF. The CDR3 DNA reads as TGTGCCAGCAGTTTAACGGGGGCGGCGAACACCGGGGAGCTGTTTTTT.

This clonotype was seen a few times. For the CDR3, the DNA is TGTGCCAGCAGTCCGGGACTAGCGGCACGTGAGCAGTTCTTC. Its protein is CASSPGLAAREQFF. V is TRBV6-1 and J is TRBJ2-1; 11 nucleotides align to TRBD2. V lost 5 bases and J lost 9; bases outside the gene matches: 6. CDR1 and CDR2 (germline): MNHNS, SASEGT. This CDR3 has 14 residues.

This clonotype was picked up a small number of times. V is TRBV29-1 and J is TRBJ2-5, with TRBD2 identical over 9 bases. The CDR3 has 12 residues. J was trimmed by 1 base and V by 7 bases; bases with no gene match: 1. CDR1 and CDR2 from the germline V gene are SQVTM and ANQGSEA. The CDR3 here is CSGTSAQETQYF. The CDR3 DNA follows: TGCAGCGGGACTAGCGCCCAAGAGACCCAGTACTTC.

This chain links TRBV20-1 with TRBJ2-3, with 8 bases that match TRBD2. V lost 3 bases to trimming and J lost 4 bases; unmatched junction nucleotides: 9. The CDR3 length is 15 residues. In germline, CDR1 is DFQATT, CDR2 SNEGSKA (reference sequence). The CDR3 reads CSASGGGRSADTQYF. CDR3 in DNA: TGCAGTGCTAGTGGTGGCGGGAGGAGCGCAGATACGCAGTATTTT.

A few counts support this clonotype. J is TRBJ1-1 and V is TRBV5-1; D uncertain. CDR1 and CDR2 from the germline V gene are SGHRS and YFSETQ. This CDR3 spans 14 amino acids. The ends were cut back, 3 bases at V and 4 bases at J, with 13 bases in the middle. CDR3 in amino acids: CASSSGSGGTEAFF. The CDR3 DNA sequence: TGCGCCAGCAGCTCCGGATCCGGCGGCACTGAAGCTTTCTTT.

The CDR3 loop reads CASSGGVQETQYF. The DNA for the CDR3 is TGTGCCAGCAGTGGAGGGGTCCAAGAGACCCAGTACTTC. The chain combines TRBV6-1 with TRBJ2-5; D possibly matches TRBD1 or TRBD2 (5 bases each). The V and J ends lost 4 bases and 1 base respectively, with 7 bases between them. Looked up from germline, CDR1 is MNHNS and CDR2 is SASEGT. CDR3 size: 13 residues.

The J gene is TRBJ2-1, the V gene TRBV5-1; D unresolved. Trimming left V 4 bases short and J 5 bases short, with 7 bases between. The CDR3 is 12 residues long. Germline V lookup: CDR1 SGHRS, CDR2 YFSETQ. The CDR3 DNA sequence: TGCGCCAGCAGCCCGGGTCACAATGAGCAGTTCTTC. This encodes CASSPGHNEQFF. Full variable domain (outside the CDR3, taken from reference TRBV5-1 and TRBJ2-1): KAGVTQTPRYLIKTRGQQVTLSCSPISGHRSVSWYQQTPGQGLQFLFEYFSETQRNKGNFPGRFSGRQFSNSRSEMNVSTLELGDSALYLCASSPGHNEQFFGPGTRLTVL.

This clonotype was seen only a few times. The chain is built from TRBV11-2 and TRBJ2-3, with unresolved D. From germline, CDR1 is SGHAT and CDR2 FQNNGV. Trimming took 4 bases from V and 5 from J, leaving 19 bases between them. This CDR3 contains 16 residues. The DNA of the CDR3 is TGTGCCAGCAGCTCCTACTTTCGCGGCGCCCAAGATACGCAGTATTTT. It is translated as CASSSYFRGAQDTQYF.

The chain joins TRBV10-3 to TRBJ2-1; no reliable D call. Germline CDR1 reads ENHRY; CDR2 reads SYGVKD. The CDR3 is 13 residues long. The V gene lost 0 bases and the J gene lost 3 bases, with 3 bases spanning the gap. The CDR3 is CAISESGYNEQFF. CDR3 bases: TGTGCCATCAGTGAGTCGGGCTACAATGAGCAGTTCTTC.

CDR3 sequence reads: CASSSQRAGELFF. The CDR3 coding sequence is TGTGCCAGCAGCTCTCAGCGAGCCGGGGAGCTGTTTTTT. J is TRBJ2-2 and V is TRBV7-9, with no clear D. The length of the CDR3 is 13 residues. The V end was cut by 4 bases, the J end by 6 bases, with 9 bases between. Germline loops: CDR1 SEHNR, CDR2 FQNEAQ (reference sequence).

This clonotype was counted only a few times. The rearrangement links TRBV30 to TRBJ2-3; TRBD2 matches at 7 bases. This CDR3 region has 13 residues. Per germline, CDR1 GTSNPN and CDR2 SVGIG (reference sequence). CDR3 protein: CAVSGRATDTQYF. DNA for the CDR3: TGTGCTGTTAGTGGGAGGGCCACAGATACGCAGTATTTT. The full variable domain, completed using reference TRBV30 and TRBJ2-3, is SQTIHQWPATLVQPVGSPLSLECTVEGTSNPNLYWYRQAAGRGLQLLFYSVGIGQISSEVPQNLSASRPQDRQFILSSKKLLLSDSGFYLCAVSGRATDTQYFGPGTRLTVL.

This clonotype has only a few counts. The chain is built from TRBV5-4 and TRBJ1-1; 9 nucleotides agree with TRBD1. After removal of 2 bases from V and 5 bases from J, the junction contained 1 base not matched to a gene. This CDR3 comprises 13 residues. Per germline, CDR1 SGHNT and CDR2 YYREEE (reference sequence). CDR3 coding DNA: TGTGCCAGCAGCTTCGGGACAGGGACTGAAGCTTTCTTT. This codes for CASSFGTGTEAFF.

This chain connects TRBV20-1 to TRBJ2-7, with TRBD2 matching over 11 bases. V gave up 8 bases and J gave up 1 base; unmatched junction bases: 13. Germline assignment: CDR1 DFQATT and CDR2 SNEGSKA (reference sequence). The CDR3 consists of 16 residues. CDR3 protein: CSQLPLIAGGSYEQYF. DNA of the CDR3: TGCAGTCAACTCCCCCTCATAGCGGGAGGGTCCTACGAGCAGTACTTC.

A few counts support this clonotype. The chain couples TRBV12-3 or TRBV12-4 to TRBJ2-5; tentatively, D is TRBD1 (5 bases). The length of the CDR3 is 13 residues. Trimming removed 5 bases from V and 3 bases from J, with 10 bases in between. The CDR3 nucleotides are TGTGCCAGCAGTCTCAGGGTTAAAGAGACCCAGTACTTC. Its translation is CASSLRVKETQYF.

This clonotype appeared many times. The gene calls are TRBV29-1 and TRBJ2-7; D ambiguous. The CDR3 sequence is 13 residues long. V lost 7 bases and J lost 0, with 13 bases in between. In germline, CDR1 is SQVTM, CDR2 ANQGSEA. The CDR3 bases are TGCAGCGCAGAATCACGGTCCTCCTACGAGCAGTACTTC. Amino acid sequence: CSAESRSSYEQYF.

CDR3 in amino acids: CASRQVTQETQYF. CDR3 coding DNA: TGTGCCAGCAGACAGGTGACACAAGAGACCCAGTACTTC. The genes are TRBV6-1 and TRBJ2-5, with D tentatively TRBD1 (5 bases). Germline V gene lookup returns CDR1 MNHNS and CDR2 SASEGT. The CDR3 has 13 residues. Trimming took off 6 bases at V and 2 bases at J, with 10 bases between the two ends.

This clonotype was seen only a few times. The J gene is TRBJ1-1, the V gene TRBV29-1, with a weak D call TRBD1 (6 bases). Per germline, CDR1 SQVTM and CDR2 ANQGSEA. The germline V and J ends were trimmed by 5 bases and 8 bases, with 12 bases remaining between them. CDR3 length equals 11 residues. CDR3 nucleotide sequence: TGCAGCGTTTCAGGGGCCCACGAAGCTTTCTTT. The encoded protein is CSVSGAHEAFF.

This clonotype came up a few times. CDR3: CASSSLSNEKLFF. Written as DNA, the CDR3 is TGTGCCAGCAGCTCCCTCTCTAATGAAAAACTGTTTTTT. This chain uses TRBV7-9 with TRBJ1-4; D uncertain. With 4 bases removed from V and 3 bases from J, the gap between germline ends came to 6 bases. Germline CDR1 reads SEHNR; CDR2 reads FQNEAQ (reference sequence). The CDR3 sequence is 13 residues long. Looking up the rest from reference TRBV7-9 and TRBJ1-4 gives the full variable domain: DTGVSQNPRHKITKRGQNVTFRCDPISEHNRLYWYRQTLGQGPEFLTYFQNEAQLEKSRLLSDRFSAERPKGSFSTLEIQRTEQGDSAMYLCASSSLSNEKLFFGSGTQLSVL.

In its sample, this clonotype was seen many times. The CDR3 coding sequence is TGTGCCAGCTCACCTGGGTCTCGGGGGAGGACTGAAGCTTTCTTT. Amino acids: CASSPGSRGRTEAFF. The J gene is TRBJ1-1, the V gene TRBV18; TRBD1 is a possible D gene (5 bases). CDR3 length: 15 residues. Germline V gene sequence: CDR1 KGHSH, CDR2 LQKENI. V was cut by 3 bases and J by 5 bases, with 16 bases left in between. The complete variable domain, with remaining parts taken from reference TRBV18 and TRBJ1-1, reads NAGVMQNPRHLVRRRGQEARLRCSPMKGHSHVYWYRQLPEEGLKFMVYLQKENIIDESGMPKERFSAEFPKEGPSILRIQQVVRGDSAAYFCASSPGSRGRTEAFFGQGTRLTVV.

The rearrangement uses TRBV10-3 and TRBJ2-5, with 7 nucleotides matching TRBD2. CDR3 length: 17 residues. After removal of 3 bases from V and 2 bases from J, the junction contained 12 bases not matched to a gene. Germline V gives CDR1 ENHRY, CDR2 SYGVKD. CDR3 nucleotides: TGTGCCATCAGTGATCGTTCGTCCCCTAGCGGACAAGAGACCCAGTACTTC. Translated: CAISDRSSPSGQETQYF.

The chain employs TRBV7-9 and TRBJ1-2, with TRBD1 identical over 7 bases. The CDR3 is made up of 16 amino acids. V lost 2 bases to trimming and J lost 5 bases; unmatched junction nucleotides: 11. Germline V lookup: CDR1 SEHNR, CDR2 FQNEAQ (reference sequence). The CDR3 DNA is TGTGCCAGCAGCTTATTGACGGCCGGGACAGAATATGGCTACACCTTC. This gives the protein CASSLLTAGTEYGYTF.

J is TRBJ2-7 and V is TRBV7-9; D unresolved. Germline-derived CDR1 and CDR2 are SEHNR and FQNEAQ (reference sequence). Deletions cut 4 bases from V and 0 bases from J, with 13 bases between. The length of the CDR3 is 15 residues. CDR3 amino acids: CASSSRHKTSYEQYF. The DNA for the CDR3 is TGTGCCAGCAGCTCCCGACACAAAACCTCCTACGAGCAGTACTTC.

The chain joins TRBV10-1 to TRBJ2-2; D might be TRBD2 (6 bases). The CDR3 sequence is 15 residues long. CDR1 is WNHNN, CDR2 SYGVQD, per germline (reference sequence). V was shortened by 5 bases and J by 8 bases, with 18 bases between the two germline ends. The CDR3, as DNA: TGCGCCAGCAGTCCTTTAACCGGGGGTAGAGGGGAGCTGTTTTTT. This translates into CASSPLTGGRGELFF.

This clonotype was detected only a few times. This rearrangement joins TRBV6-1 to TRBJ2-1, with D perhaps TRBD1 (5 bases). In germline, CDR1 is MNHNS, CDR2 SASEGT. V lost 6 bases, J lost 8 bases, and 17 bases lay in between. This CDR3 region has 14 residues. The CDR3 DNA is TGTGCCAGCAGCCTACAGGCCCGGGTGGATGAGCAGTTCTTC. It is translated as CASSLQARVDEQFF.

The chain couples TRBV7-2 to TRBJ2-7; tentatively, D is TRBD2 (6 bases). V was shortened by 3 bases and J by 0 bases, with 9 bases between the two germline ends. The V gene's germline CDR1 is SGHTA and CDR2 FQGNSA. The CDR3 is 14 residues long. CDR3 coding DNA: TGTGCCAGCAGCTTTAGCGGCCCCTCCTACGAGCAGTACTTC. It encodes CASSFSGPSYEQYF.

This clonotype was seen only once. The rearrangement joins TRBV12-5 to TRBJ1-1; D not resolved. CDR1 and CDR2 from the germline V gene are LGHNT and FRNRAP. Trimming took off 2 bases at V and 4 bases at J, with 11 bases between the two ends. This CDR3 has 14 residues. The CDR3 loop is CASGLPWTSTEAFF. Here the CDR3 DNA reads TGTGCTAGTGGTTTGCCTTGGACTTCCACTGAAGCTTTCTTT.

This clonotype was recorded many times. CDR3 protein: CASGDRSGSQETQYF. The CDR3 DNA follows: TGTGCCAGCGGTGATCGTAGCGGTAGCCAAGAGACCCAGTACTTC. The rearrangement joins TRBV6-2 or TRBV6-3 to TRBJ2-5, with D possibly matching TRBD2 (6 bases). This CDR3 is 15 amino acids long. Trimming shortened V by 8 bases and J by 1 base, and 17 bases separated the two germline ends. Looked up from germline, CDR1 is MNHEY and CDR2 is SVGEGT.